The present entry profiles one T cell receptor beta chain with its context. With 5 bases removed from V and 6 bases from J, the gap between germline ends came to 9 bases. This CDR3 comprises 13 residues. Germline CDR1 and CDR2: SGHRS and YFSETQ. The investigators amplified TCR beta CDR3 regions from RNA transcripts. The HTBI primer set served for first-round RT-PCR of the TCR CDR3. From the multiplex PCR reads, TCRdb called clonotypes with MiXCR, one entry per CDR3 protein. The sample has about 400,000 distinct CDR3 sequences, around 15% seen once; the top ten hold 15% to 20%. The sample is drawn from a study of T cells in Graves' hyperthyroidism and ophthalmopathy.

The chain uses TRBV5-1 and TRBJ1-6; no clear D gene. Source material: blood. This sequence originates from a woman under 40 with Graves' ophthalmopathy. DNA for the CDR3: TGCGCCAGCAGGAACGGTGTTAATTCACCCCTCCACTTT. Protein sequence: CASRNGVNSPLHF.